The next 21 T cell receptor beta chains were all read from a single sample in a study of T-cell reconstitution after alpha-beta-depleted transplantation in children (dated by TCRdb to 2016 to 2017). Library creation used PCR. Sequencing used an Illumina HiSeq 2500. TCR library preparation used molecular barcoding, with unique molecular identifiers applied to normalize quantification of the TCRbeta repertoire. The public reads were reanalyzed by TCRdb: fastp trimming at Q25, MiXCR alignment, in-frame beta chains only. CDR3 protein duplicates are merged, each entry listing the most common genes and DNA. Within this sample are approximately 210,000 distinct CDR3 sequences, with roughly 14% of them counted one time only. The top ten clones comprise over 10% of the sample. Material: PBMCs from the stem cell graft donor, obtained from the stem cell graft. Receptor source: a human donor who donated a stem cell graft to a child with acute lymphoblastic leukemia.

This clonotype was seen ten or more times. This chain links TRBV20-1 with TRBJ1-5; no definite D call. Trimming removed 2 bases at V and 11 bases at J, with 19 bases between. CDR1 and CDR2 (germline): DFQATT, SNEGSKA (reference sequence). This CDR3 comprises 14 residues. This CDR3 is CSARYGTSEQAQHF. CDR3 coding DNA: TGCAGTGCTAGATATGGTACGTCAGAGCAGGCCCAGCATTTT.

This clonotype was observed many times. This chain connects TRBV4-1 to TRBJ2-3, with unresolved D. Trimming shortened V by 4 bases and J by 0 bases, and 11 bases separated the two germline ends. Germline values: CDR1 MGHRA, CDR2 YSYEKL. This CDR3 spans 15 amino acids. The CDR3 nucleotides read TGCGCCAGCAGCCGCTTTGGCGCCAGCACAGATACGCAGTATTTT. Its protein is CASSRFGASTDTQYF.

This clonotype occurred many times. DNA of the CDR3: TGTGCCAGCAGTTTACAACAGGGGGAGCAGTACTTC. Encoded protein: CASSLQQGEQYF. The rearrangement joins TRBV12-3 or TRBV12-4 to TRBJ2-7, with TRBD1 matching 7 bases. This CDR3 comprises 12 residues. After removal of 2 bases from V and 7 bases from J, the junction contained 2 bases not matched to a gene.

This clonotype was seen many times. The gene calls are TRBV29-1 and TRBJ2-3; D not resolved. With 6 bases removed from V and 3 bases from J, the gap between germline ends came to 7 bases. Germline CDR1 SQVTM, CDR2 ANQGSEA. The CDR3 runs 11 residues. The CDR3 DNA sequence: TGCAGCGTAGTACATACAGATACGCAGTATTTT. Translating gives CSVVHTDTQYF.

In its sample, this clonotype was seen many times. The chain links TRBV6-1 to TRBJ2-7; TRBD1 is a possible D gene (6 bases). CDR3 size: 13 residues. CDR1 is MNHNS, CDR2 SASEGT, per germline. Trimming stripped 7 bases from V and 0 bases from J, with 10 bases between. The CDR3 sequence: CASTGADSYEQYF. As DNA, the CDR3 is TGTGCCAGCACAGGGGCGGACTCCTACGAGCAGTACTTC.

The rearrangement joins TRBV5-1 to TRBJ2-6, with no clear D. The CDR3 totals 14 residues. V dropped 1 base and J dropped 2 bases, with 4 bases sitting between them. Germline assignment: CDR1 SGHRS and CDR2 YFSETQ. CDR3 sequence (DNA): TGCGCCAGCAGCTTGAGTGCTGGGGCCAACGTCCTGACTTTC. This codes for CASSLSAGANVLTF.

This clonotype came up once. The J gene is TRBJ2-7, the V gene TRBV7-2, with D maybe TRBD2 (6 bases). The CDR3 totals 14 residues. V was clipped by 8 bases and J by 3 bases, with 17 bases between them. In germline, CDR1 is SGHTA, CDR2 FQGNSA. Written as DNA, the CDR3 is TGTGCCAGCGGCCAATCGGGACTTGTCTACGAGCAGTACTTC. It encodes CASGQSGLVYEQYF.

This clonotype was seen repeatedly, ten times or more. This chain links TRBV20-1 with TRBJ1-2, with TRBD1 as a possible D gene (6 bases). CDR1 and CDR2 from the germline V gene are DFQATT and SNEGSKA (reference sequence). The CDR3 loop spans 17 amino acids. The germline V and J ends were trimmed by 0 bases and 2 bases, with 19 bases remaining between them. As DNA, the CDR3 is TGCAGTGCTAGAGAGGGGAAAGTGCGGGGGGCGAACTATGGCTACACCTTC. Its protein product is CSAREGKVRGANYGYTF.

This clonotype was counted at least ten times. This chain uses TRBV24-1 with TRBJ2-1; D uncertain. The ends were cut back, 0 bases at V and 7 bases at J, with 6 bases in the middle. CDR1 and CDR2 from the germline V gene are KGHDR and SFDVKD. The CDR3 totals 13 residues. The CDR3 reads CATSDLPHNEQFF. CDR3 bases: TGTGCCACCAGTGATTTGCCTCATAATGAGCAGTTCTTC.

V usage is TRBV6-1 and J usage is TRBJ2-7, with a possible D match to TRBD1 (6 bases). V gave up 7 bases and J gave up 0 bases, with 13 bases separating them. In germline, CDR1 is MNHNS, CDR2 SASEGT. This CDR3 has 14 amino acids. For the CDR3, the DNA is TGTGCCAGCACGGGGACATGGGACTCCTACGAGCAGTACTTC. This codes for CASTGTWDSYEQYF.

There are many counts of this clonotype. V gene TRBV29-1 combines with J gene TRBJ1-1; possible D gene TRBD1, 5 bases. CDR3 length: 12 amino acids. Trimming stripped 8 bases from V and 7 bases from J, with 17 bases between. The germline V gene has CDR1 SQVTM and CDR2 ANQGSEA. The CDR3 protein is CSTLGGEFEAFF. Here the CDR3 DNA reads TGCAGCACCCTCGGGGGGGAGTTTGAAGCTTTCTTT.

The sample holds a few counts of this clonotype. The CDR3 DNA reads as TGTGCCAGCAGCTTAAGACTAGCGGGCCCCGGGACCCAGTACTTC. It translates to CASSLRLAGPGTQYF. The rearrangement uses TRBV11-3 and TRBJ2-5; TRBD2 matches 10 bases. In germline, CDR1 is SGHNT, CDR2 YENEEA. V lost 2 bases to trimming and J lost 7 bases; unmatched junction nucleotides: 7. The length of the CDR3 is 15 residues.

The sample holds many counts of this clonotype. CDR3 sequence (DNA): TGCGCCAGCAGACCGCGACTAGATACAGATACGCAGTATTTT. Translated: CASRPRLDTDTQYF. This chain joins TRBV5-1 and TRBJ2-3; possibly TRBD2 for D (6 bases). Trimming removed 5 bases at V and 3 bases at J, with 13 bases between. The CDR3 is 14 residues long. Per the germline V gene, CDR1 is SGHRS and CDR2 is YFSETQ.

The chain carries TRBV2 and TRBJ1-2, with TRBD1 identical over 9 bases. V lost 1 base and J lost 4; bases outside the gene matches: 1. CDR1 and CDR2 (germline): SNHLY, FYNNEI. The CDR3 has 14 residues. CDR3 sequence reads: CASSEEDRGYGYTF. The CDR3 DNA is TGTGCCAGCAGTGAAGAGGACAGGGGCTATGGCTACACCTTC.

This clonotype was recorded at least ten times. The V call is TRBV5-5, the J call TRBJ2-5; 10 positions agree with TRBD2. Germline V CDR1 and CDR2: SGHKS, YYEKEE (reference sequence). The V segment lost 1 base and the J segment 5 bases; nucleotides outside the gene matches: 8. This CDR3 is 16 amino acids long. CDR3 coding DNA: TGTGCCAGCAGCTTGACTAGCGGGACGCCGTGGGAGACCCAGTACTTC. Protein sequence: CASSLTSGTPWETQYF.

In its sample, this clonotype was seen many times. CDR3 protein: CASSQGQVVFHTF. The DNA for the CDR3 is TGTGCCAGCAGCCAGGGACAGGTGGTCTTCCACACCTTC. The chain has TRBV7-2 and TRBJ1-2; 8 nucleotides agree with TRBD1. This CDR3 has 13 amino acids. Germline V gene sequence: CDR1 SGHTA, CDR2 FQGNSA. V lost 5 bases to trimming and J lost 12 bases; unmatched junction nucleotides: 11.

Many counts were recorded for this clonotype. Here the CDR3 reads CASSLRMTGPQHF. CDR3 DNA sequence: TGTGCCAGCAGCCTCCGGATGACGGGGCCCCAGCATTTT. The V and J genes are TRBV7-2 and TRBJ1-5; D ambiguous. V was shortened by 5 bases and J by 9 bases, with 14 bases between the two germline ends. The CDR3 sequence is 13 residues long. Germline lookup yields CDR1 SGHTA and CDR2 FQGNSA.

The sample holds one count of this clonotype. Since a much larger clone is just one base distant, this may be a read error. DNA for the CDR3: TGTGCCAGCAGCGACCACTCACCCCACTACGAGCAGTACTTC. Amino acids: CASSDHSPHYEQYF. The chain joins TRBV7-4 to TRBJ2-7, with D unresolved. From germline, CDR1 is SGHVT and CDR2 SQSDAQ. With 5 bases removed from V and 3 bases from J, the gap between germline ends came to 14 bases. The CDR3 length is 14 residues.

The gene calls are TRBV7-9 and TRBJ1-6, with D perhaps TRBD1 (5 bases). V was cut by 0 bases and J by 9 bases, with 9 bases left in between. The germline V gene has CDR1 SEHNR and CDR2 FQNEAQ (reference sequence). CDR3 size: 14 residues. This CDR3 reads CASSLAGVSSPLHF. The CDR3 coding sequence is TGTGCCAGCAGCTTAGCGGGGGTGAGTTCACCCCTCCACTTT.

This clonotype was observed a few times. No DNA is shown, since the ends of the CDR3 on it are uncertain; the CDR3 is the one TCRdb lists. This CDR3 reads CASRGTGFLETQYF. The V and J genes are TRBV19 and TRBJ2-5; the DNA was not used to check the table's D call, TRBD1. A total of 14 residues make up the CDR3, ends included. Germline-derived CDR1 and CDR2 are LNHDA and SQIVND (reference sequence).

This clonotype was seen repeatedly, ten times or more. This rearrangement joins TRBV20-1 to TRBJ2-5; 8 bases are shared with TRBD2. After removal of 0 bases from V and 5 bases from J, the junction contained 11 bases not matched to a gene. Germline loops: CDR1 DFQATT, CDR2 SNEGSKA (reference sequence). The CDR3 runs to 16 residues. In DNA form, the CDR3 reads TGCAGTGCTAGAGACGCCGCCAGCGGGAGTAGGGAGACCCAGTACTTC. Translated, it gives CSARDAASGSRETQYF.